This is a list of T cell receptor beta chains from one sample in a study of shared clonotypes between healthy human individuals. TCRdb's copy holds only in-frame clones and misses some; the assay was immunoSEQ multiplex PCR. The sample includes millions of clones, about 94% of them seen just once. The source material was naive CD8+ T cells sorted from blood. The receptor set was obtained from a man younger than 35 in good health. The CDR3 runs from the conserved cysteine through the conserved F or W. A D gene is named only where the DNA matches it firmly. Some rows mark clone size as missing; the rest say once, few, many or name a class of expanded clone.

15 | TRBJ1-1 | TRBV6-5 | once | TRBD1 | CASSSGTGMNTEAFF | TGTGCCAGCAGTAGCGGGACAGGGATGAACACTGAAGCTTTCTTT
15 | TRBJ2-3 | TRBV9 | - | - | CASSEEGTPTDTQYF | TGTGCCAGCAGCGAAGAAGGGACCCCCACAGATACGCAGTATTTT
14 | TRBJ1-5 | TRBV10-3 | - | TRBD1 | CAISPGTAGQPQHF | TGTGCCATCAGTCCCGGGACAGCGGGGCAGCCCCAGCATTTT
16 | TRBJ1-1 | TRBV4-2 | - | - | CASSPLTGGEGTEAFF | TGTGCCAGCAGCCCCTTAACGGGGGGGGAGGGCACTGAAGCTTTCTTT
16 | TRBJ2-3 | TRBV19 | - | TRBD2 | CASSSRGSGSTDTQYF | TGTGCCAGTAGTTCCCGGGGTAGCGGGAGCACAGATACGCAGTATTTT
16 | TRBJ2-1 | TRBV4-1 | - | TRBD1 | CASRPGQGSSYNEQFF | TGCGCCAGCAGACCCGGACAGGGGAGCTCCTACAATGAGCAGTTCTTC
16 | TRBJ2-2 | TRBV11-3 | - | TRBD2 | CASSFTSGGHTGELFF | TGTGCCAGCAGCTTTACTAGCGGGGGCCACACCGGGGAGCTGTTTTTT
15 | TRBJ2-7 | TRBV27 | - | TRBD1 | CASSLRDSISYEQYF | TGTGCCAGCAGCCTCCGGGACAGCATCTCCTACGAGCAGTACTTC
15 | TRBJ2-2 | TRBV7-9 | - | TRBD1 | CASSSNSGGTGELFF | TGTGCCAGCAGCTCTAACTCAGGGGGCACCGGGGAGCTGTTTTTT
14 | TRBJ2-7 | TRBV5-1 | - | TRBD1 | CASSGWTGGYEQYF | TGCGCCAGCAGCGGATGGACAGGGGGCTACGAGCAGTACTTC
17 | TRBJ1-2 | TRBV5-1 | - | TRBD1 | CASSLGPAAEGADGYTF | TGCGCCAGCAGCTTGGGGCCGGCGGCGGAGGGGGCGGATGGCTACACCTTC
13 | TRBJ2-7 | TRBV28 | - | - | CASSLDPTYEQYF | TGTGCCAGCAGTTTAGATCCAACCTACGAGCAGTACTTC
16 | TRBJ2-2 | TRBV4-1 | - | TRBD1 | CASSHRTGVGTGELFF | TGCGCCAGCAGCCACAGGACAGGGGTGGGCACCGGGGAGCTGTTTTTT
14 | TRBJ2-3 | TRBV19 | once | TRBD1 | CASSRTGAEDTQYF | TGTGCCAGTAGCCGGACAGGGGCCGAAGATACGCAGTATTTT
13 | TRBJ2-7 | TRBV6-5 | - | - | CASSLTSGYEQYF | TGTGCCAGCAGCCTCACCTCGGGATACGAGCAGTACTTC
13 | TRBJ2-7 | TRBV9 | - | - | CASSAEGGLEQYF | TGTGCCAGCAGCGCCGAAGGGGGGTTAGAGCAGTACTTC
14 | TRBJ2-2 | TRBV6-5 | - | - | CASSYSTVTGELFF | TGTGCCAGCAGTTACTCTACGGTCACCGGGGAGCTGTTTTTT
13 | TRBJ2-3 | TRBV7-3 | - | - | CASSSRGSDTQYF | TGTGCCAGCAGCTCTCGGGGGTCAGATACGCAGTATTTT
15 | TRBJ2-1 | TRBV30 | - | TRBD2 | CAWSVGLAGPNEQFF | TGTGCCTGGAGCGTGGGACTAGCGGGCCCCAATGAGCAGTTCTTC
14 | TRBJ1-5 | TRBV4-2 | - | TRBD1 | CASSHGQAGQPQHF | TGTGCCAGCAGCCACGGACAGGCGGGTCAACCCCAGCATTTT
15 | TRBJ2-1 | TRBV7-8 | - | TRBD2 | CASSLGLAPYNEQFF | TGTGCCAGCAGCTTAGGACTAGCGCCTTACAATGAGCAGTTCTTC
15 | TRBJ1-1 | TRBV27 | - | - | CASSLLGAVDTEAFF | TGTGCCAGCAGTTTACTTGGGGCGGTAGACACTGAAGCTTTCTTT
14 | TRBJ2-5 | TRBV27 | - | TRBD1 | CASRETGGRETQYF | TGTGCCAGCAGGGAGACAGGGGGTCGAGAGACCCAGTACTTC
14 | TRBJ2-5 | TRBV11-2 | - | - | CASSLIGTWETQYF | TGTGCCAGCAGCTTAATTGGGACATGGGAGACCCAGTACTTC
13 | TRBJ1-2 | TRBV7-9 | - | - | CASSLTGGYGYTF | TGTGCCAGCAGCTTAACAGGTGGCTATGGCTACACCTTC
10 | TRBJ2-3 | TRBV20-1 | - | - | CSATWGTQYF | TGCAGTGCTACTTGGGGCACGCAGTATTTT
15 | TRBJ2-7 | TRBV11-3 | - | - | CASSLGPDSSHEQYF | TGTGCCAGCAGCTTAGGCCCCGACAGTTCCCACGAGCAGTACTTC
14 | TRBJ2-6 | TRBV30 | - | - | CAWDTSSGANVLTF | TGTGCCTGGGATACTAGTTCTGGGGCCAACGTCCTGACTTTC
13 | TRBJ2-1 | TRBV5-6 | - | - | CASSLGADNEQFF | TGTGCCAGCAGCTTGGGGGCCGACAATGAGCAGTTCTTC
12 | TRBJ1-1 | TRBV6-5 | - | - | CASKQGNTEAFF | TGTGCCAGCAAGCAGGGGAACACTGAAGCTTTCTTT
13 | TRBJ2-7 | TRBV7-6 | - | - | CASSPRTFYEQYF | TGTGCCAGCAGCCCCAGGACCTTCTACGAGCAGTACTTC
15 | TRBJ1-4 | TRBV19 | - | - | CASSIGAGANEKLFF | TGTGCCAGTAGTATAGGGGCAGGCGCGAATGAAAAACTGTTTTTT
13 | TRBJ2-7 | TRBV11-2 | - | - | CASSPGTTYEQYF | TGTGCCAGCAGCCCCGGGACAACATACGAGCAGTACTTC
15 | TRBJ1-4 | TRBV4-1 | - | - | CASIRTVATNEKLFF | TGCGCCAGCATACGGACAGTTGCAACTAATGAAAAACTGTTTTTT
16 | TRBJ2-7 | TRBV5-6 | - | TRBD2 | CASSAGRTSGAYEQYF | TGTGCCAGCAGCGCCGGTCGGACTAGCGGAGCCTACGAGCAGTACTTC
14 | TRBJ2-3 | TRBV6-5 | - | - | CATVRGGHTDTQYF | TGTGCCACCGTGAGGGGGGGGCACACAGATACGCAGTATTTT
17 | TRBJ1-3 | TRBV5-1 | - | TRBD1 | CASSPAGQGAHGNTIYF | TGCGCCAGCAGCCCGGCCGGACAGGGGGCCCACGGAAACACCATATATTTT
16 | TRBJ1-2 | TRBV28 | - | TRBD1 | CASSVYLQGGPYGYTF | TGTGCCAGCAGTGTTTACCTACAGGGGGGACCCTATGGCTACACCTTC
14 | TRBJ2-1 | TRBV7-9 | - | - | CASSFGLINNEQFF | TGTGCCAGCAGCTTCGGCCTAATTAACAATGAGCAGTTCTTC
13 | TRBJ2-5 | TRBV28 | once | - | CASSLGAGETQYF | TGTGCCAGCAGTTTAGGAGCTGGAGAGACCCAGTACTTC
14 | TRBJ1-2 | TRBV6-5 | - | TRBD1 | CASSFIGTGFWYTF | TGTGCCAGCAGTTTCATCGGGACAGGATTCTGGTACACCTTC
18 | TRBJ2-3 | TRBV7-9 | - | - | CASSLANGPFVGVDTQYF | TGTGCCAGCAGCTTAGCAAACGGGCCTTTCGTTGGTGTCGATACGCAGTATTTT
15 | TRBJ2-1 | TRBV4-1 | - | - | CASSQEGSSYNEQFF | TGCGCCAGCAGCCAAGAAGGGAGCTCCTACAATGAGCAGTTCTTC
11 | TRBJ1-2 | TRBV9 | - | - | CASSQTNGYTF | TGTGCCAGCAGCCAGACTAATGGCTACACCTTC
15 | TRBJ2-1 | TRBV27 | - | - | CASSLYFGAWNEQFF | TGTGCCAGCAGTTTATATTTCGGGGCGTGGAATGAGCAGTTCTTC
13 | TRBJ1-1 | TRBV2 | - | - | CASSEGLNTEAFF | TGTGCCAGCAGTGAAGGGCTGAACACTGAAGCTTTCTTT
15 | TRBJ2-7 | TRBV5-6 | - | TRBD1 | CASSLFQGALYEQYF | TGTGCCAGCAGCTTGTTCCAGGGGGCGCTCTACGAGCAGTACTTC
14 | TRBJ1-2 | TRBV7-9 | - | - | CASSLMRENYGYTF | TGTGCCAGCAGCTTAATGAGGGAAAACTATGGCTACACCTTC
15 | TRBJ1-6 | TRBV9 | - | TRBD1 | CASSGLQGVNSPLHF | TGTGCCAGCAGCGGCTTACAGGGGGTTAATTCACCCCTCCACTTT
15 | TRBJ2-7 | TRBV6-5 | - | - | CASSYSGPGSYEQYF | TGTGCCAGCAGTTACTCCGGACCGGGCTCCTACGAGCAGTACTTC
16 | TRBJ2-1 | TRBV4-3 | - | TRBD2 | CASSERTSGFNNEQFF | TGCGCCAGCAGCGAAAGGACTAGCGGGTTTAACAATGAGCAGTTCTTC
15 | TRBJ2-7 | TRBV4-1 | - | TRBD2 | CASSPTAGDSYEQYF | TGCGCCAGCAGCCCCACAGCGGGAGACTCCTACGAGCAGTACTTC
17 | TRBJ2-7 | TRBV19 | - | - | CASSIWRGPNFSYEQYF | TGTGCCAGTAGTATTTGGAGGGGGCCGAATTTCTCCTACGAGCAGTACTTC
15 | TRBJ2-3 | TRBV28 | - | TRBD1 | CASSLGTVSTDTQYF | TGTGCCAGCAGTTTAGGGACAGTCAGCACAGATACGCAGTATTTT